This entry describes one T cell receptor beta chain. The data belong to a study of CD8+ T cells in alopecia areata. Reverse transcribed after extraction, RNA yielded cDNA as the sequencing template. Libraries were prepared by immunoSEQ multiplex PCR; TCRdb keeps only in-frame clonotypes and omits some of them. The table includes about 200,000 clones, 50% to 65% detected once. After removal of 6 bases from V and 3 bases from J, the junction contained 3 bases not matched to a gene. The CDR3 is made up of 14 amino acids. CDR1 is MNHEY, CDR2 SMNVEV, per germline (reference sequence). The origin of this receptor is a human donor with alopecia areata. The sequenced sample was CD4+ T cells sorted from blood, obtained at week 0. The genes are TRBV27 and TRBJ2-5; TRBD1 matches 11 bases. The CDR3 spells CASRGQGVKETQYF. Written as DNA, the CDR3 is TGTGCCAGCAGGGGACAGGGGGTCAAAGAGACCCAGTACTTC.